One and the same sample provided the 3 T cell receptor beta chains below, sequenced in a study of blood T cell repertoires in COVID-19. TCRdb's table, derived via immunoSEQ multiplex PCR, lists solely in-frame clones and lacks some. The sample has just over 60,000 clones; less than 85% are singletons. The sequenced sample consisted of peripheral blood. These receptors were taken from a man in his fifties or sixties with acute or convalescent COVID-19.

This sequence joins TRBV5-1 and TRBJ1-4; a weak D match, TRBD1 (6 bases). The V gene lost 2 bases and the J gene lost 3 bases, with 8 bases spanning the gap. The germline gives CDR1 SGHRS, CDR2 YFSETQ. CDR3 length: 14 residues. As DNA, the CDR3 is TGCGCCAGCAGCTTCCGGACAGCTAATGAAAAACTGTTTTTT. Translated, it gives CASSFRTANEKLFF.

The CDR3 spells CASSQLAGVGNEQFF. For the CDR3, the DNA is TGTGCCAGCAGCCAACTAGCGGGAGTAGGAAATGAGCAGTTCTTC. The chain uses TRBV5-5 and TRBJ2-1; 11 nucleotides match TRBD2. This CDR3 is 15 amino acids long. CDR1 and CDR2 (germline): SGHKS, YYEKEE (reference sequence). V shed 4 bases and J 7 bases; nucleotides not matched to a gene: 7.

The J gene is TRBJ2-7, the V gene TRBV5-6; the match to TRBD1 covers 10 bases. The CDR3 consists of 14 residues. Trimming at V came to 5 bases and at J to 5 bases, leaving 7 bases not matched to a gene. Germline V gene sequence: CDR1 SGHDT, CDR2 YYEEEE. CDR3 protein: CASSYTGTGDEQYF. In DNA form, the CDR3 reads TGTGCCAGCAGTTATACCGGGACAGGGGACGAGCAGTACTTC.